This TCR beta chain comes out of a study of CD8+ T cells in alopecia areata. Study details: The drug, oral tofacitinib, was given to treated patients at 5 to 10 mg twice daily.

Extraction of RNA preceded its reverse transcription into cDNA, which served as the sequencing template. The table came from immunoSEQ multiplex PCR; TCRdb's copy has only in-frame clones and leaves some out. The sample has about 150,000 clones; about three fifths are singletons. Regarding the study as a whole: The study found higher clonality in lesional than normal scalp, especially in alopecia totalis/universalis.

Sorted out of PBMCs were CD4+ T cells and CD8+ T cells. From germline, CDR1 is MNHEY and CDR2 SVGAGI. This CDR3 comprises 14 residues. V was pared by 4 bases and J by 5 bases, with 14 bases between. About this clone: The antigen is undetermined.

The sequences come from CD4+ T cells sorted from blood, collected at week 0. This sequence was found in a human donor with alopecia areata. The chain uses TRBV6-5 and TRBJ1-2; D call uncertain. In DNA form, the CDR3 reads TGTGCCAGCAGTTCATCACACCCGCGGTATGGCTACACCTTC. It specifies CASSSSHPRYGYTF.